The present TCR beta chain was sequenced within a study of Ad26.COV2.S vaccination and SARS-CoV-2 variants (dated by TCRdb to the early 2020s). Study-level background: Vaccine-arm donors came from COV1001, a multicentre, randomized, double-blind, placebo-controlled phase I-IIa trial of Ad26.COV2.S in healthy adults. Ad26.COV2.S was administered intramuscularly at a dose of 5x10^10 or 1x10^11 viral particles, either as one shot or as two shots given 56 days apart. TCRbeta repertoire sequencing was used to assess the specificity and breadth of SARS-CoV-2-reactive T cell receptors after Ad26.COV2.S vaccination. The TCR-sequenced set comprised about 32 samples: approximately 19 Ad26.COV2.S vaccine recipients, 5 placebo recipients and 8 SARS-CoV-2 convalescent individuals. Participants in the trial were split at random into five groups of five each, receiving low-dose or high-dose Ad26.COV2.S once or twice, or else placebo on both occasions. Investigators remained blinded to trial group allocation during experiments and outcome assessment. Findings and caveats that apply to the study as a whole: Spike-specific TCR breadth was higher in Ad26.COV2.S recipients than in placebo recipients (P = 0.0014). It was noted by the authors that total T cell responses may have been underestimated by the TCR breadth and depth analyses. After vaccination, spike-specific CD8+ and CD4+ T cell responses were reported to show substantial breadth. Comparing responses between vaccine doses or regimens was not something the study was powered to do. Comparable non-spike TCR breadth was observed between vaccine and placebo recipients, consistent with only spike being contained in the vaccine.

Comments on this clone: The antigen this receptor binds is unknown. Base qualities are missing; no much larger clone stands one base away.

For this chain, trimming is 1 base at the V end and 9 bases at the J end, and the number of junction bases without a gene match is 10. From cysteine to phenylalanine, the CDR3 is 16 amino acids long. CDR3 DNA is the only sequence kept; it has 48 bases, read in frame from the first base. Reading the germline V gene gives CDR1 SGHRS and CDR2 YFSETQ. The immunoSEQ Assay was used to sequence TCRbeta CDR3 regions. After extraction, genomic DNA underwent amplification by bias-controlled multiplex PCR, followed by high-throughput sequencing. Per the source publication's procedure: To quantify the absolute abundance of every unique TCRbeta CDR3 region, sequences were collapsed and filtered. Usable DNA was measured by amplifying reference genes present in all nucleated cells, and TCRbeta template counts were normalized to that usable DNA to estimate T cell fraction. Repertoire TCRs were annotated as SARS-CoV-2-specific by exact matching of V gene, CDR3 amino acid sequence and J gene to a known reactive TCR set. The reference SARS-CoV-2 TCR set was obtained from MIRA and was filtered for enrichment in COVID-19-positive ImmuneCODE repertoires, whereby public or cross-reactive TCRs were removed. Based on the MIRA antigens, annotated TCRs were further analysed at the level of specific ORF or position within ORF. Breadth was defined as the number of annotated unique rearrangements divided by the total number of unique productive rearrangements, and depth was defined as the summed frequency of the annotated unique rearrangements. TCR breadth was compared between groups using two-sided Wilcoxon rank-sum tests. Drawn from immuneACCESS, this table holds only the in-frame rearrangements with V and J called that TCRdb kept. Clones are partly lost; checked studies trace under half to an unresolved V gene and leave the rest unexplained. The V and J calls and the clone size are those of that table, but D and trimming were determined from the DNA. This sample is represented by 300,000 to 500,000 clones; more than 85% of them were singletons. Jointly, the top ten make up about 3.6% of the sample.

The treatment or condition label corresponds to: roughly 20 received Ad26.COV2.S at low or high dose, single or two shots; roughly five received placebo; per-sample allocation not given. Repertoires of vaccine and placebo recipients were sequenced from samples taken on day 63 after the first injection. In Cohort 1b, fewer than 30 adults aged 18-55 years were enrolled at a single site in Boston, USA, between 29 July and 7 August 2020. Ad26.COV2.S consisted of a replication-incompetent adenovirus type 26 vector by which a prefusion-stabilized SARS-CoV-2 spike protein from the original Wuhan strain was expressed.

This specimen consisted of peripheral blood, obtained in a trial of Ad26.COV2.S vaccine versus placebo. The chain was built from TRBV5-1 and TRBJ2-2, with 9 middle bases fitting TRBD2. This clonotype was sampled from a person aged 18-65 years who received the Ad26.COV2.S COVID-19 vaccine or a placebo. The CDR3 region reads CASSLSGTSSLRELFF. Here is the DNA: TGCGCCAGCAGCTTGAGCGGGACTAGCTCGCTTAGGGAGCTGTTTTTT.